This T cell receptor beta chain was found in a study of Ad26.COV2.S vaccination and SARS-CoV-2 variants. As for the study in general: Ad26.COV2.S, an intramuscular injection, was given once or twice 56 days apart.

Points on this clone: What it binds is not known.

The assay was immunoSEQ multiplex PCR, and TCRdb's table has in-frame clones only and misses some. The sample gives about 350,000 clones, about nine tenths of which show up once; about 3.4% is in the top ten. General study results and limits: Spike-specific TCR breadth was greater in vaccine than placebo recipients. People who got the vaccine or the placebo had similar non-spike TCR breadth. Spike-specific responses of CD8+ and CD4+ T cells were reported to display substantial breadth after vaccination.

Treatment described: some 20 received Ad26.COV2.S at low or high dose, single or two shots; about 5 received placebo; per-sample allocation not given. On day 63 after the first injection, vaccine and placebo recipients gave samples. CDR3 length equals 16 residues. Germline values: CDR1 SGHDT, CDR2 YYEEEE. The V and J ends lost 2 bases and 0 bases respectively, with 15 bases between them. This TCR came from a person aged 18-65 years who received the Ad26.COV2.S COVID-19 vaccine or a placebo. The sample here was peripheral blood, taken in a trial of Ad26.COV2.S vaccine versus placebo. The gene calls are TRBV5-6 and TRBJ2-7; tentative D call: TRBD1 (5 bases). The CDR3 DNA reads as TGTGCCAGCAGCTTCCCGGGTGACAGAAACTCCTACGAGCAGTACTTC. The encoded protein is CASSFPGDRNSYEQYF.